Following are 18 T cell receptor beta chains from one sample sequenced in a study of immune evolution from preneoplasia to lung adenocarcinoma. Measured with immunoSEQ multiplex PCR; TCRdb has only the in-frame clones, and not every one. The table includes 9,000 to 13,000 clones, about nine tenths detected once. The source material was FFPE invasive lung adenocarcinoma tissue. Receptors were obtained from a person in their 70s with invasive lung adenocarcinoma.

V is TRBV6-1 and J is TRBJ2-5; 7 positions agree with TRBD2. The CDR3 runs to 16 residues. The germline CDR1 and CDR2 sequences are MNHNS and SASEGT. With V trimmed by 1 base and J by 5 bases, 10 bases remained unmatched. In DNA, the CDR3 is TGTGCCAGCAGTGAAGAGGCTAGCGGCTTCAGGGAGACCCAGTACTTC. Amino acids: CASSEEASGFRETQYF.

The chain has TRBV5-1 and TRBJ2-2; 9 bases line up with TRBD1. The germline V gene encodes CDR1 SGHRS and CDR2 YFSETQ. The trim removed 4 bases at V and 3 bases at J, leaving 7 bases unmatched. CDR3 length equals 16 residues. Here the CDR3 DNA reads TGCGCCAGCAGCCCGTGGGGACAGGGTTACACCGGGGAGCTGTTTTTT. This codes for CASSPWGQGYTGELFF. Full variable domain (outside the CDR3, taken from reference TRBV5-1 and TRBJ2-2): KAGVTQTPRYLIKTRGQQVTLSCSPISGHRSVSWYQQTPGQGLQFLFEYFSETQRNKGNFPGRFSGRQFSNSRSEMNVSTLELGDSALYLCASSPWGQGYTGELFFGEGSRLTVL.

The chain couples TRBV9 to TRBJ1-1; unclear D gene. The CDR3 consists of 14 residues. The V gene lost 0 bases and the J gene lost 1 base, with 7 bases spanning the gap. Germline CDR1 reads SGDLS; CDR2 reads YYNGEE. In DNA form, the CDR3 reads TGTGCCAGCAGCGTAGCTGGCGGGAACACTGAAGCTTTCTTT. Encoded protein: CASSVAGGNTEAFF.

The chain couples TRBV2 to TRBJ1-5; a weak D match, TRBD1 (6 bases). The germline CDR1 and CDR2 sequences are SNHLY and FYNNEI. CDR3 length: 15 amino acids. Between the trimmed V and J ends, which lost 0 bases and 7 bases, there was a span of 13 bases. The CDR3: CASSEATAGVQPQHF. The CDR3, as DNA: TGTGCCAGCAGTGAAGCTACCGCAGGGGTCCAGCCCCAGCATTTT.

J is TRBJ2-5 and V is TRBV9; unclear D gene. Germline loops: CDR1 SGDLS, CDR2 YYNGEE. This CDR3 has 14 amino acids. The V and J ends lost 0 bases and 1 base respectively, with 7 bases between them. The CDR3 region is CASSVGAGQETQYF. CDR3 nucleotides: TGTGCCAGCAGCGTAGGGGCAGGCCAAGAGACCCAGTACTTC.

The rearrangement links TRBV6-6 to TRBJ1-4, with 8 bases aligning to TRBD1. Germline V gene sequence: CDR1 MNHNY, CDR2 SVGAGI (reference sequence). The CDR3 totals 13 residues. V lost 5 bases to trimming and J lost 7 bases; unmatched junction nucleotides: 3. CDR3: CASSQTGGEKLFF. In nucleotides, the CDR3 is TGTGCCAGCAGTCAAACAGGGGGTGAAAAACTGTTTTTT.

This chain links TRBV27 with TRBJ2-3; the D gene is possibly TRBD2 (6 bases). This CDR3 is built from 16 residues. Germline assignment: CDR1 MNHEY and CDR2 SMNVEV (reference sequence). Trimming removed 5 bases at V and 0 bases at J, with 15 bases between. CDR3 sequence: CASSPRAGGSTDTQYF. In nucleotides, the CDR3 is TGTGCCAGCAGTCCCCGGGCCGGAGGGAGCACAGATACGCAGTATTTT.

V usage is TRBV15 and J usage is TRBJ1-5, with 8 bases identical to TRBD1. CDR3 length: 19 residues. CDR1 is LNHNV and CDR2 is YYDKDF in the germline V gene (reference sequence). V trimming: 0 bases; J trimming: 0 bases; junction bases outside the gene matches: 10. CDR3 protein: CATSRDPGGITYSNQPQHF. CDR3 DNA: TGTGCCACCAGCAGAGATCCAGGGGGCATAACTTATAGCAATCAGCCCCAGCATTTT.

This chain connects TRBV18 to TRBJ2-2; D may be TRBD1 or TRBD2 (5 bases each). The germline gives CDR1 KGHSH, CDR2 LQKENI. Trimming cost V 5 bases and J 2 bases, with 15 bases left between them. The CDR3 runs 16 residues. The CDR3 spells CASSDQGADNTGELFF. CDR3 coding DNA: TGTGCCAGCTCAGATCAGGGAGCAGATAACACCGGGGAGCTGTTTTTT.

V gene TRBV19 combines with J gene TRBJ2-2; possible D gene TRBD1, 6 bases. The germline CDR1 and CDR2 sequences are LNHDA and SQIVND (reference sequence). Trimming shortened V by 2 bases and J by 2 bases, and 9 bases separated the two germline ends. The CDR3 is 15 amino acids. The CDR3 loop is CASSIRQVNTGELFF. In DNA form, the CDR3 reads TGTGCCAGTAGTATACGACAGGTCAACACCGGGGAGCTGTTTTTT.

The chain links TRBV29-1 to TRBJ2-7; 7 nucleotides match TRBD1. This CDR3 is built from 12 residues. CDR1 and CDR2 (germline): SQVTM, ANQGSEA. Losses at the gene ends were 4 bases for V and 2 bases for J; bases not matched to a gene: 2. Here the CDR3 DNA reads TGCAGCGTTGTCCAGGGGGCCTACGAGCAGTACTTC. Translating it yields CSVVQGAYEQYF.

This chain links TRBV5-1 with TRBJ1-3; no reliable D call. Germline V gene sequence: CDR1 SGHRS, CDR2 YFSETQ. This CDR3 is built from 15 residues. Trimming removed 3 bases from V and 4 bases from J, with 14 bases in between. Written as DNA, the CDR3 is TGCGCCAGCAGCTCCGGGGTCGGGGTGGGAAACACCATATATTTT. Its protein is CASSSGVGVGNTIYF.

This CDR3 reads CASSSPVGDLGTDTQYF. The DNA for the CDR3 is TGTGCCAGCAGCTCACCTGTAGGGGACCTTGGCACAGATACGCAGTATTTT. The rearrangement links TRBV7-9 to TRBJ2-3; perhaps D is TRBD1 or TRBD2 (5 bases each). Germline lookup yields CDR1 SEHNR and CDR2 FQNEAQ (reference sequence). The CDR3 runs 17 residues. Trimming removed 4 bases from V and 1 base from J, with 18 bases in between.

This clone was picked up a small number of times. Mismatch with germline at one junction end may stem from a read error. The chain employs TRBV5-8 and TRBJ2-5; 12 nucleotides agree with TRBD1. Germline V gene sequence: CDR1 SGHTS, CDR2 YDEGEE. The CDR3 is made up of 15 amino acids. For the CDR3, the DNA is TGTGCCAGCAGTTTGGGACAGGGGGCGTCGGAGACCCAGTACTTC. Translated: CASSLGQGASETQYF.

The chain couples TRBV5-8 to TRBJ2-5, with unresolved D. Trimming pared 4 bases from V and 1 base from J, leaving 14 bases between. Per germline, CDR1 SGHTS and CDR2 YDEGEE. The CDR3 length is 15 residues. In DNA, the CDR3 is TGTGCCAGCAGCCCCCCAGACCTACTCCAAGAGACCCAGTACTTC. Protein sequence: CASSPPDLLQETQYF.

The V call is TRBV28, the J call TRBJ1-5; D perhaps matches TRBD1 (5 bases). CDR3 length: 14 residues. V gave up 3 bases and J gave up 9 bases, with 15 bases separating them. Per the germline V gene, CDR1 is MDHEN and CDR2 is SYDVKM. The CDR3 reads CASSFSRDLRPQHF. The CDR3 DNA reads TGTGCCAGCAGTTTTAGCAGGGACCTTCGGCCCCAGCATTTT. Combining the CDR3 with reference TRBV28 and TRBJ1-5 gives the whole variable domain DVKVTQSSRYLVKRTGEKVFLECVQDMDHENMFWYRQDPGLGLRLIYFSYDVKMKEKGDIPEGYSVSREKKERFSLILESASTNQTSMYLCASSFSRDLRPQHFGDGTRLSIL.

V and J are TRBV28 and TRBJ2-2; 7 positions agree with TRBD2. The germline V gene encodes CDR1 MDHEN and CDR2 SYDVKM. This CDR3 contains 15 residues. V lost 2 bases to trimming and J lost 3 bases; unmatched junction nucleotides: 3. The CDR3: CASSLAGVDTGELFF. The CDR3 coding sequence is TGTGCCAGCAGTTTAGCGGGAGTCGACACCGGGGAGCTGTTTTTT.

The CDR3, as DNA: TGCAGTGCTAGGAAACCGGAGGACGCTTTCTTT. This translates into CSARKPEDAFF. V is TRBV20-1 and J is TRBJ1-1, with no clear D. V lost 3 bases, J lost 11 bases, and 13 bases lay in between. The CDR3 runs to 11 residues. CDR1 and CDR2 (germline): DFQATT, SNEGSKA (reference sequence).